This T cell receptor beta chain was sequenced in a study of T cells in localized non-small cell lung cancer. The CDR3 is 16 residues long. Germline CDR1 is SGHTA and CDR2 is FQGNSA. Trimming took 1 base from V and 1 from J, leaving 13 bases between them. The repertoire was sequenced with immunoSEQ multiplex PCR; TCRdb's copy has only in-frame clones and lacks some. In the table there are 30,000 to 35,000 clones, under 95% of which are singletons. The rearrangement uses TRBV7-2 and TRBJ1-1; D call uncertain. The material was peripheral blood mononuclear cells, obtained before any cancer treatment. The TCR originated in a female donor aged 60 or older with stage II lung adenocarcinoma. CDR3 sequence: CASSLESGQRNTEAFF. The CDR3 bases are TGTGCCAGCAGCTTAGAATCCGGGCAGAGGAACACTGAAGCTTTCTTT.